This TCR beta chain was recorded in a study of technical replicates of blood from several donors (TCRdb year 2017). Libraries were made using the immunoSEQ multiplex PCR assay. Imported from immuneACCESS, the table was reduced by TCRdb to in-frame sequences with V and J called. These copies leave out some clones; in studies compared against another copy, an unresolved V gene accounts for under half, and the cause of the remainder is not known. For this sample the table gives approximately 81,000 clones, of which roughly four fifths were detected only once. Around 3.9% of the sample belongs to the ten largest clones. Its CDR3 holds 11 amino acids, cysteine through phenylalanine. CDR3 DNA only is kept here, 33 bases in frame from base 1. V loses 6 bases of germline sequence and J loses 6 bases, and the interval between the two ends is 7 bases. Taken from the germline V gene, the CDR1 and CDR2 loops are SNHLY and FYNNEI.

A remark on this clone: The antigen it recognizes is unknown. Base quality data are lacking; no much larger clone is found one base away.

Sequencing input: PBMCs. The V and J genes are TRBV2 and TRBJ2-3, with TRBD2 perhaps the D gene, on 5 matching bases. This clonotype was sampled from a human donor in good health. Some clones in this sample may be carry-over from other donors' samples. The nucleotides read TGTGCCAGCAGGACGGGGGATACGCAGTATTTT. The encoded protein is CASRTGDTQYF.